Sequencing of this TCR beta chain was carried out in a study of blood T cell repertoires in COVID-19. About the study: Material from acute and convalescent COVID-19 was sourced from the United States, Italy and Spain. Sample material is recorded as cDNA or gDNA derived from T cells, B-cell-depleted T cells, or PBMCs.

Germline CDR1 is KGHSH and CDR2 is LQKENI. Trimming removed 1 base from V and 7 bases from J, with 16 bases in between. The CDR3 loop spans 15 amino acids. TCRdb's copy holds only in-frame clones and misses some; the assay was immunoSEQ multiplex PCR. The sample includes 100,000 or so clones, 80% to 90% of them seen just once. The receptor was isolated from a human donor in a cohort sampled during active COVID-19. This chain connects TRBV18 to TRBJ1-2; D is unresolved. The sample comprised peripheral blood. DNA for the CDR3: TGTGCCAGCTCACCACGTAGCAGAGAGGCCCGTGGCTACACCTTC. Translation: CASSPRSREARGYTF.